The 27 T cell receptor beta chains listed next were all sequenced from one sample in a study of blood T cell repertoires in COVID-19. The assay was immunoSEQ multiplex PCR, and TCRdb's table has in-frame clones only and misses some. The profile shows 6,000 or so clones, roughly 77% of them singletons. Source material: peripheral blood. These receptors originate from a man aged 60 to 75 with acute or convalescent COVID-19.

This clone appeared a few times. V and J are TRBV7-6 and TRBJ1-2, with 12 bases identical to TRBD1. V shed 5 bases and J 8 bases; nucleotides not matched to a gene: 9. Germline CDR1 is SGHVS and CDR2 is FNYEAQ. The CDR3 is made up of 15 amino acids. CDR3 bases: TGTGCCAGCAGCCCCGGGACAGGGGGCAGCGAGGGCTACACCTTC. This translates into CASSPGTGGSEGYTF.

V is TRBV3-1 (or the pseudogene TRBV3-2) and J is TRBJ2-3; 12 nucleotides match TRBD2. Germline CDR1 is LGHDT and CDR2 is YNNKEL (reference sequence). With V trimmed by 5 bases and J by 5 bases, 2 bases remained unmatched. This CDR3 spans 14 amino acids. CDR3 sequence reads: CASSRTSGEDTQYF. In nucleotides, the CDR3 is TGTGCCAGCAGCAGGACTAGCGGGGAAGATACGCAGTATTTT.

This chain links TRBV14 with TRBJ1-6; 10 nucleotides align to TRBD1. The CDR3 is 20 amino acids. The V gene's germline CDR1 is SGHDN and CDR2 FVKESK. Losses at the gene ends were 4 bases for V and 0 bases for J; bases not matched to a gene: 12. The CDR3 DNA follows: TGTGCCAGCAGCCGGAACCCCCGGGGACAGGGGAGCTCCTATAATTCACCCCTCCACTTT. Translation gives CASSRNPRGQGSSYNSPLHF. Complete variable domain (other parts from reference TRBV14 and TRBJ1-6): EAGVTQFPSHSVIEKGQTVTLRCDPISGHDNLYWYRRVMGKEIKFLLHFVKESKQDESGMPNNRFLAERTGGTYSTLKVQPAELEDSGVYFCASSRNPRGQGSSYNSPLHFGNGTRLTVT.

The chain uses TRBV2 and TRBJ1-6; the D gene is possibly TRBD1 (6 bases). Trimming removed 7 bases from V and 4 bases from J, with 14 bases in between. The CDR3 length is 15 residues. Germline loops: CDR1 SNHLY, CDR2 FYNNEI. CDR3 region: CASTGGRGYNSPLHF. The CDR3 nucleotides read TGTGCCAGCACCGGGGGGCGGGGGTATAATTCACCCCTCCACTTT. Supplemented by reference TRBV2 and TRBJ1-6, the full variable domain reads EPEVTQTPSHQVTQMGQEVILRCVPISNHLYFYWYRQILGQKVEFLVSFYNNEISEKSEIFDDQFSVERPDGSNFTLKIRSTKLEDSAMYFCASTGGRGYNSPLHFGNGTRLTVT.

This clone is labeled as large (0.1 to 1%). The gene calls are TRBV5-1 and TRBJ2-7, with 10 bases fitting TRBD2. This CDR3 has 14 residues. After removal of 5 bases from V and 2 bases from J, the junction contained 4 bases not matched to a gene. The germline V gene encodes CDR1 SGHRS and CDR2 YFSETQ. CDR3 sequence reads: CASSYGLAAYEQYF. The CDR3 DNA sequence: TGCGCCAGCAGTTATGGACTAGCGGCCTACGAGCAGTACTTC. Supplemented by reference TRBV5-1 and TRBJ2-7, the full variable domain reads KAGVTQTPRYLIKTRGQQVTLSCSPISGHRSVSWYQQTPGQGLQFLFEYFSETQRNKGNFPGRFSGRQFSNSRSEMNVSTLELGDSALYLCASSYGLAAYEQYFGPGTRLTVT.

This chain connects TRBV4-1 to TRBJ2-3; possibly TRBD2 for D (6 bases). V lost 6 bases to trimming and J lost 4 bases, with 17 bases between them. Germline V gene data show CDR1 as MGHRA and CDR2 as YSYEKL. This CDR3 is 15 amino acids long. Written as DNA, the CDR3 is TGCGCCAGCAGAACGGGACTTGGGCCGTCAGATACGCAGTATTTT. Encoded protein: CASRTGLGPSDTQYF.

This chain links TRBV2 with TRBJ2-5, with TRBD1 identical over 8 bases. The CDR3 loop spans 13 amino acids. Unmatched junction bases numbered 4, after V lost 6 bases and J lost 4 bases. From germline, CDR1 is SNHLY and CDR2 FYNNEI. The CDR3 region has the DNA TGTGCCAGCAGGGACAGGGTCGGAGAGACCCAGTACTTC. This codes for CASRDRVGETQYF. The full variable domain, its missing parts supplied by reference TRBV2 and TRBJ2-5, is EPEVTQTPSHQVTQMGQEVILRCVPISNHLYFYWYRQILGQKVEFLVSFYNNEISEKSEIFDDQFSVERPDGSNFTLKIRSTKLEDSAMYFCASRDRVGETQYFGPGTRLLVL.

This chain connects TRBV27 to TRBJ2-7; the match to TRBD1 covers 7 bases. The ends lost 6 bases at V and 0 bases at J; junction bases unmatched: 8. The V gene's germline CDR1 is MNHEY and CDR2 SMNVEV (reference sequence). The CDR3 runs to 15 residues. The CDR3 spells CASSPRDRPSYEQYF. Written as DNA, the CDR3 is TGTGCCAGCAGCCCCCGGGACAGACCCTCCTACGAGCAGTACTTC.

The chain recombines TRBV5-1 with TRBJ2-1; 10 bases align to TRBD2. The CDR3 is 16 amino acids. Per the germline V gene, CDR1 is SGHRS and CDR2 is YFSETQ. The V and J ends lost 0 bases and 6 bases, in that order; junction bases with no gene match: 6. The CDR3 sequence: CASSLAVASGSNEQFF. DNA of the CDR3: TGCGCCAGCAGCTTGGCCGTAGCTAGCGGGAGCAATGAGCAGTTCTTC.

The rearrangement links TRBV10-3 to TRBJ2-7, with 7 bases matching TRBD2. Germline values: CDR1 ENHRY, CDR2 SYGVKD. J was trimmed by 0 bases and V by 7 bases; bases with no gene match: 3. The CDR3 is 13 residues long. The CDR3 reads CAINSGPSYEQYF. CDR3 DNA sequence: TGTGCCATCAATAGCGGGCCCTCCTACGAGCAGTACTTC.

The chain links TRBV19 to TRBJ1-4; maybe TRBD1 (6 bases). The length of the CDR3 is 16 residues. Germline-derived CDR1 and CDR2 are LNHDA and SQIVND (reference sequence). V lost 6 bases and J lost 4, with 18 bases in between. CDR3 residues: CASRITGLLINEKLFF. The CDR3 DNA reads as TGTGCCAGTAGAATAACAGGGCTTCTTATTAATGAAAAACTGTTTTTT. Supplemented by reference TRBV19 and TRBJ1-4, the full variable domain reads DGGITQSPKYLFRKEGQNVTLSCEQNLNHDAMYWYRQDPGQGLRLIYYSQIVNDFQKGDIAEGYSVSREKKESFPLTVTSAQKNPTAFYLCASRITGLLINEKLFFGSGTQLSVL.

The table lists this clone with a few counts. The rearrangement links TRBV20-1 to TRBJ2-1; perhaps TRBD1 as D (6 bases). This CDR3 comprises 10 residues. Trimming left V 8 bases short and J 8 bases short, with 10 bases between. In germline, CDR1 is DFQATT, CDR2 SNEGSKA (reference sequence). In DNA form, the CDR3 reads TGCAGTCAGGGGATCGATGAGCAGTTCTTC. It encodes CSQGIDEQFF.

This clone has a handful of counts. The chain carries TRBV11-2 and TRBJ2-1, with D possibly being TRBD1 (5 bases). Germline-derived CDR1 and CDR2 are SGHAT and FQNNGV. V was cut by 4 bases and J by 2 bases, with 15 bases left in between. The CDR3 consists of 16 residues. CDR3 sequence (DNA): TGTGCCAGCAGCTCGCAAGGATTGGGGCCCTACAATGAGCAGTTCTTC. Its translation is CASSSQGLGPYNEQFF.

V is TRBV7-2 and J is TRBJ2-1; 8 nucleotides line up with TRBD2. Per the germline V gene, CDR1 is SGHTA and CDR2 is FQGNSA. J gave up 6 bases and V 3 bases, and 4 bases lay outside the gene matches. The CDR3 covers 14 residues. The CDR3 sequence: CASSFRAGGNEQFF. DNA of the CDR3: TGTGCCAGCAGCTTTAGGGCGGGGGGCAATGAGCAGTTCTTC.

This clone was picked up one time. The DNA of the CDR3 is TGCAGCGTTAGTGAGCGGACAGGGGGGACTGAAGCTTTCTTT. Protein product: CSVSERTGGTEAFF. V is TRBV29-1 and J is TRBJ1-1; TRBD1 matches at 10 bases. This CDR3 comprises 14 residues. CDR1 and CDR2 from the germline V gene are SQVTM and ANQGSEA. J gave up 5 bases and V 5 bases, and 8 bases lay outside the gene matches.

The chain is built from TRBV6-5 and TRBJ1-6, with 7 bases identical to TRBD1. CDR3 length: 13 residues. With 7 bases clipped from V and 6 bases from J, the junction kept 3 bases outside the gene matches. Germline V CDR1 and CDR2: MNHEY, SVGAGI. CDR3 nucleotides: TGTGCCAGCACCGACAGGGTTAATTCACCCCTCCACTTT. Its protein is CASTDRVNSPLHF.

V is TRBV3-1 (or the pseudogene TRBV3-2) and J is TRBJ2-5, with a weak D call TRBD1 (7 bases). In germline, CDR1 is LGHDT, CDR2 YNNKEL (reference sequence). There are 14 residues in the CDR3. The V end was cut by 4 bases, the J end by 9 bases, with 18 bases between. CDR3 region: CASSPQGTRGSQYF. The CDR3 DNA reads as TGTGCCAGCAGCCCACAGGGGACCCGGGGGTCCCAGTACTTC.

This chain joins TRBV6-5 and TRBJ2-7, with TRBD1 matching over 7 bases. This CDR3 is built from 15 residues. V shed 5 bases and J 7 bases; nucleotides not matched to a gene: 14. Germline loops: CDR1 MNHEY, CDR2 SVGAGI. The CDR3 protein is CASSNYRDSLAEQYF. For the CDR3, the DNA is TGTGCCAGCAGTAACTACCGGGACAGTTTGGCTGAGCAGTACTTC.

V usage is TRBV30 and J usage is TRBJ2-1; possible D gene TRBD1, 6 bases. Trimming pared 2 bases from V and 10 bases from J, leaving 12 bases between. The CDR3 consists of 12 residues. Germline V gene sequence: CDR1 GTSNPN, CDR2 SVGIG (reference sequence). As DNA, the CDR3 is TGTGCCTGGAGTTACAGGGTAAACGAGCAGTTCTTC. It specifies CAWSYRVNEQFF.

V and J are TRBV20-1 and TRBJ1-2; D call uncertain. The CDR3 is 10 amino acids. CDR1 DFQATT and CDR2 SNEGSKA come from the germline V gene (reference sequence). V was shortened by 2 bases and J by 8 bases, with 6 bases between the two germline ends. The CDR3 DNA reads TGCAGTGCTAGACTAAGCGGCTACACCTTC. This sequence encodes CSARLSGYTF.

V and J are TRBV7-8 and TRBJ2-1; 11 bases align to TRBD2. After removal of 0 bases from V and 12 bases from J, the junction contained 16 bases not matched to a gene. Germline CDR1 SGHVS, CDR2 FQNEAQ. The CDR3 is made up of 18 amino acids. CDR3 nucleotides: TGTGCCAGCAGCTTAGCGGCTAGCGGGGGGATGAGCGCCGCCCGGCAGTTCTTC. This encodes CASSLAASGGMSAARQFF.

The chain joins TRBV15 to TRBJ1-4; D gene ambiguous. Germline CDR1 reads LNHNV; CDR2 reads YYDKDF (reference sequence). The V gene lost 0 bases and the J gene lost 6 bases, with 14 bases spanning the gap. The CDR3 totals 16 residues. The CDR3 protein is CATSRDRRSLHEKLFF. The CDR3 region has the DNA TGTGCCACCAGCAGAGATAGGCGGAGTTTGCATGAAAAACTGTTTTTT.

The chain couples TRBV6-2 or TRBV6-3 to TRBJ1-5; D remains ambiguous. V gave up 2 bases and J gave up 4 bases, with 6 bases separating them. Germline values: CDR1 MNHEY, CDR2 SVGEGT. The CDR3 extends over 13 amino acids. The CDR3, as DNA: TGTGCCAGCAGTTACATAGTGAATCAGCCCCAGCATTTT. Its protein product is CASSYIVNQPQHF.

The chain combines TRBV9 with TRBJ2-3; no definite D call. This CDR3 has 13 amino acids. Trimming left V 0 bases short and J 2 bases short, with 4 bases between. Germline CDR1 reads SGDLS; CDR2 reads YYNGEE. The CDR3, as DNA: TGTGCCAGCAGCGTAGTAGTCACAGATACGCAGTATTTT. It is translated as CASSVVVTDTQYF.

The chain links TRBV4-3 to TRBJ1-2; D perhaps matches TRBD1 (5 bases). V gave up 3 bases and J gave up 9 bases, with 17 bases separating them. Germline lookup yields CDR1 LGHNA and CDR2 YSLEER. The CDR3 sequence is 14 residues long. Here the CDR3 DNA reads TGCGCCAGCAGCCAGGCCGGGGGACGAGCTCGCTACACCTTC. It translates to CASSQAGGRARYTF.

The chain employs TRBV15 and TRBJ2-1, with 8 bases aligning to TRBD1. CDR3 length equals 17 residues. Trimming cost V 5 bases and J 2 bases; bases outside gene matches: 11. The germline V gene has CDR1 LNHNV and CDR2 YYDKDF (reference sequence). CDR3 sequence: CATSPEGGQGAYNEQFF. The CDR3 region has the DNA TGTGCCACCAGCCCCGAGGGTGGACAGGGTGCCTACAATGAGCAGTTCTTC.

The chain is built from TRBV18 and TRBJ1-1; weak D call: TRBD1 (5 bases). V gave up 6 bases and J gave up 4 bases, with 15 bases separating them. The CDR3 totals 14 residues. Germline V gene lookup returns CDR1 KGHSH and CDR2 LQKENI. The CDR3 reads CASSGGGRITEAFF. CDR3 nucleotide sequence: TGTGCCAGCTCCGGCGGGGGAAGAATCACTGAAGCTTTCTTT. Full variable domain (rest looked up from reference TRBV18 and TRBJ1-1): NAGVMQNPRHLVRRRGQEARLRCSPMKGHSHVYWYRQLPEEGLKFMVYLQKENIIDESGMPKERFSAEFPKEGPSILRIQQVVRGDSAAYFCASSGGGRITEAFFGQGTRLTVV.